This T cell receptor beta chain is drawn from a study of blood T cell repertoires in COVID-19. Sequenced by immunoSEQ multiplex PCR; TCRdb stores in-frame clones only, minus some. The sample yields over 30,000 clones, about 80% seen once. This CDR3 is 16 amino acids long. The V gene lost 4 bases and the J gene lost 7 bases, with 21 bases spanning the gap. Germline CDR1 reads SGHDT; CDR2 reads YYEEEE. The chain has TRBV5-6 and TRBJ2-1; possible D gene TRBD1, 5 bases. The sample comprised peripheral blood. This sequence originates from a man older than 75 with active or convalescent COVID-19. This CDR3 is CASSQNHRRVDNEQFF. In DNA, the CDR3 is TGTGCCAGCAGCCAAAACCACCGCAGGGTGGATAATGAGCAGTTCTTC. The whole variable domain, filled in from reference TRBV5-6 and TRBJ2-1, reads DAGVTQSPTHLIKTRGQQVTLRCSPKSGHDTVSWYQQALGQGPQFIFQYYEEEERQRGNFPDRFSGHQFPNYSSELNVNALLLGDSALYLCASSQNHRRVDNEQFFGPGTRLTVL.